This TCR beta chain was recorded in a study of shared clonotypes between healthy human individuals. Study-level findings and limits: Richness estimates generally favored naive over memory subsets.

Researchers divided each subset's genomic DNA evenly across several immunoSEQ plates. Per the authors' pipeline: ImmunoSEQ sequences covered only the junction and lacked quality scores; filtering therefore differed. TCRdb keeps only in-frame clones here, not all; method: immunoSEQ multiplex PCR. V and J calls and clone size are as listed in that table; D and trimming were resolved from the DNA. The sample records millions of clones, around nine tenths being singletons. The CDR3 is made up of 14 amino acids. V trimming: 6 bases; J trimming: 5 bases; junction bases outside the gene matches: 3. The germline V gene encodes CDR1 MNHEY and CDR2 SMNVEV (reference sequence). About this clone itself: Its antigen is currently unknown.

A CD45RA-negative memory subset and a CD45RA+ naive subset were separated from the CD4+ cells. J is TRBJ2-3 and V is TRBV27; 12 nucleotides align to TRBD2. Sequencing was carried out using naive CD4+ T cells sorted from blood. Subset noted: CD45RA+ positively selected. This sequence originates from a man between 18 and 29 years old in good health. In nucleotides, the CDR3 is TGTGCCAGCAGGGCTAGCGGGAGGGTAGATACGCAGTATTTT. Translating gives CASRASGRVDTQYF.